A single sample is the source of the 5 T cell receptor beta chains below, sequenced in a study of shared clonotypes between healthy human individuals. Here immunoSEQ multiplex PCR was the method, and the copy in TCRdb shows in-frame clones only, minus some. The repertoire holds roughly 2.6 million clones, with approximately 90% as singletons. The sample consisted of naive CD4+ T cells sorted from blood. Subset described: CD45RA+ positively selected. The receptors shown here come from a man aged 18 to 29 in good health.

In regard to this clone: The sample has other DNA sequences that encode this CDR3 too. CDR3 region: CASSLETGEQYF. CDR3 bases: TGTGCCAGCAGTCTCGAAACGGGCGAGCAGTACTTC. V and J are TRBV28 and TRBJ2-7; D remains ambiguous. Trimming stripped 5 bases from V and 6 bases from J, with 11 bases between. This CDR3 is 12 amino acids long. Germline CDR1 is MDHEN and CDR2 is SYDVKM. The variable domain in full, with the rest retrieved from reference TRBV28 and TRBJ2-7, is DVKVTQSSRYLVKRTGEKVFLECVQDMDHENMFWYRQDPGLGLRLIYFSYDVKMKEKGDIPEGYSVSREKKERFSLILESASTNQTSMYLCASSLETGEQYFGPGTRLTVT.

CDR3 DNA: TGCGCCAGCAGCTTGTCAGAGGGGATGTCTGCCGGGGAGCTGTTTTTT. It is translated as CASSLSEGMSAGELFF. The chain carries TRBV5-1 and TRBJ2-2, with D tentatively TRBD1 or TRBD2 (5 bases each). The CDR3 length is 16 residues. Trimming stripped 1 base from V and 6 bases from J, with 16 bases between. Germline V lookup: CDR1 SGHRS, CDR2 YFSETQ.

The chain links TRBV5-1 to TRBJ1-1; 9 positions agree with TRBD1. CDR3 size: 13 residues. J lost 5 bases, V lost 5 bases, and 4 bases had no gene match. Per germline, CDR1 SGHRS and CDR2 YFSETQ. The CDR3 sequence is CASRGTGLTEAFF. In DNA, the CDR3 is TGCGCCAGCAGAGGGACAGGGTTAACTGAAGCTTTCTTT.

CDR3 coding DNA: TGTGCCAGCGGGGTTTCTGGAAACACCATATATTTT. Protein sequence: CASGVSGNTIYF. The gene calls are TRBV6-6 and TRBJ1-3; D gene uncertain. Trimming pared 8 bases from V and 1 base from J, leaving 6 bases between. This CDR3 region has 12 residues. Germline lookup yields CDR1 MNHNY and CDR2 SVGAGI (reference sequence).

The rearrangement joins TRBV5-4 to TRBJ2-2; D possibly corresponds to TRBD1 (7 bases). The CDR3 is 16 amino acids. Looked up from germline, CDR1 is SGHNT and CDR2 is YYREEE (reference sequence). Trimming pared 4 bases from V and 0 bases from J, leaving 13 bases between. CDR3 protein: CASSRGTATNTGELFF. The CDR3 DNA is TGTGCCAGCAGCCGCGGGACAGCGACGAACACCGGGGAGCTGTTTTTT.